This passage covers 19 T cell receptor beta chains from one sample sequenced in a study of blood T cells in healthy people across ages. Combining a sample-barcoded 5' primer with a J-beta primer mix, a second PCR ran for 7 to 11 cycles. TCRdb re-called the 5' RACE reads with MiXCR, one entry per CDR3 protein. The data show around 1,100,000 distinct CDR3 sequences, 35% to 45% seen once. Sequencing was carried out using blood. These receptors were taken from a man younger than 30 in good health.

Only a few counts were recorded for this clonotype. The J gene is TRBJ2-1, the V gene TRBV4-2, with 8 bases identical to TRBD2. From germline, CDR1 is LGHNA and CDR2 YNFKEQ. CDR3 length equals 18 residues. Losses at the gene ends were 4 bases for V and 0 bases for J; bases not matched to a gene: 11. The CDR3 DNA follows: TGTGCCAGCAGCCCAAATGCGGCTAGCGGGTACTCCTACAATGAGCAGTTCTTC. Protein product: CASSPNAASGYSYNEQFF.

The rearrangement joins TRBV6-1 to TRBJ1-2; TRBD1 might be the D (6 bases). Per germline, CDR1 MNHNS and CDR2 SASEGT. This CDR3 has 16 residues. Trimming pared 2 bases from V and 1 base from J, leaving 14 bases between. The CDR3 DNA reads as TGTGCCAGCAGTGAACGTACAGGGTACGTTAACTATGGCTACACCTTC. It specifies CASSERTGYVNYGYTF.

The chain recombines TRBV5-6 with TRBJ2-3; the D call may be TRBD1 or TRBD2 (6 bases each). Germline V gene sequence: CDR1 SGHDT, CDR2 YYEEEE. Trimming cost V 6 bases and J 3 bases, with 14 bases left between them. CDR3 length equals 14 residues. CDR3 in amino acids: CASTHGGGTDTQYF. The CDR3 nucleotides read TGTGCCAGCACCCACGGGGGCGGGACAGATACGCAGTATTTT.

Worth noting for this clonotype: One end of the junction varies from germline; a read error may be responsible. The chain carries TRBV2 and TRBJ1-2; 9 bases match TRBD1. The CDR3 has 15 amino acids. Germline V CDR1 and CDR2: SNHLY, FYNNEI. The CDR3 sequence: CAGSEVDRGNYGYTF. As DNA, the CDR3 is TGTGCCGGCAGTGAAGTGGACAGGGGTAACTATGGCTACACCTTC.

The table lists this clonotype with a few counts. V is TRBV20-1 and J is TRBJ2-3; D not resolved. Trimming left V 2 bases short and J 0 bases short, with 9 bases between. Germline V gives CDR1 DFQATT, CDR2 SNEGSKA (reference sequence). CDR3 size: 14 residues. The CDR3 loop is CSARIAPSTDTQYF. DNA for the CDR3: TGCAGTGCTAGAATAGCCCCTAGCACAGATACGCAGTATTTT.

This chain uses TRBV21-1 with TRBJ1-5. TRBV21-1 is labeled a pseudogene. The CDR3 consists of 11 residues. The CDR3 loop reads CASSKHQPQHF. In DNA, the CDR3 is TGTGCCAGCAGCAAGCATCAGCCCCAGCATTTT.

The chain recombines TRBV6-2 or TRBV6-3 with TRBJ2-2; either TRBD1 or TRBD2 may supply D (5 bases each). V was trimmed by 4 bases and J by 4 bases, leaving 13 bases between them. The germline gives CDR1 MNHEY, CDR2 SVGEGT. The CDR3 extends over 15 amino acids. CDR3 sequence (DNA): TGTGCCAGCAGTTCAGGCAGGGCGGGCACCGGGGAGCTGTTTTTT. Translating it yields CASSSGRAGTGELFF.

This chain links TRBV19 with TRBJ1-2, with no clear D. Germline V lookup: CDR1 LNHDA, CDR2 SQIVND (reference sequence). CDR3 length: 14 amino acids. V dropped 3 bases and J dropped 3 bases, with 11 bases sitting between them. The CDR3 DNA is TGTGCCAGTAGTATGTCGGGCGCGGACTATGGCTACACCTTC. This gives the protein CASSMSGADYGYTF.

At least ten counts were recorded for this clonotype. The chain employs TRBV12-3 or TRBV12-4 and TRBJ2-3; D unclear. This CDR3 contains 14 residues. V dropped 5 bases and J dropped 3 bases, with 12 bases sitting between them. CDR3 protein: CASSPTRGTDTQYF. Written as DNA, the CDR3 is TGTGCCAGCAGTCCCACGCGTGGGACAGATACGCAGTATTTT.

This clonotype has ten or more counts. This sequence joins TRBV4-3 and TRBJ2-3; D perhaps matches TRBD2 (5 bases). Trimming took 0 bases from V and 1 from J, leaving 8 bases between them. Looked up from germline, CDR1 is LGHNA and CDR2 is YSLEER. There are 15 residues in the CDR3. Here the CDR3 reads CASSQDNGGTDTQYF. In DNA form, the CDR3 reads TGCGCCAGCAGCCAAGATAACGGGGGCACAGATACGCAGTATTTT.

The CDR3 loop reads CSARDEQNLYSNQPQHF. Written as DNA, the CDR3 is TGCAGTGCTAGAGATGAACAGAATCTATATAGCAATCAGCCCCAGCATTTT. V usage is TRBV20-1 and J usage is TRBJ1-5; D remains unclear. V lost 0 bases, J lost 0 bases, and 15 bases lay in between. CDR1 is DFQATT, CDR2 SNEGSKA, per germline (reference sequence). This CDR3 spans 17 amino acids.

This clonotype has a handful of counts. This chain connects TRBV20-1 to TRBJ1-1; no definite D call. The CDR3 has 14 amino acids. The germline gives CDR1 DFQATT, CDR2 SNEGSKA (reference sequence). Trimming took 6 bases from V and 1 from J, leaving 15 bases between them. The CDR3 nucleotides are TGCAGTGCACCGGGTAGGGAGTGGAACACTGAAGCTTTCTTT. Its translation: CSAPGREWNTEAFF.

The chain recombines TRBV15 with TRBJ2-7, with D perhaps matching TRBD2 (6 bases). Germline V gives CDR1 LNHNV, CDR2 YYDKDF (reference sequence). The CDR3 spans 14 residues. V lost 0 bases, J lost 0 bases, and 6 bases lay in between. The CDR3 region is CATSREGLSYEQYF. The CDR3 bases are TGTGCCACCAGCAGAGAGGGACTCTCCTACGAGCAGTACTTC.

The chain uses TRBV11-1 and TRBJ2-7; D assignment may be TRBD1 or TRBD2 (5 bases each). Germline-derived CDR1 and CDR2 are SGHAT and FQDESV (reference sequence). This CDR3 comprises 14 residues. The V and J ends lost 4 bases and 7 bases respectively, with 17 bases between them. CDR3 DNA sequence: TGTGCCAGCAGCTCCTTCGGAGCGGACAATGAGCAGTACTTC. Protein sequence: CASSSFGADNEQYF.

The chain employs TRBV4-3 and TRBJ1-4; 7 positions agree with TRBD1. The germline gives CDR1 LGHNA, CDR2 YSLEER. The CDR3 extends over 14 amino acids. V gave up 0 bases and J gave up 7 bases; unmatched junction bases: 2. CDR3 in DNA: TGCGCCAGCAGCCAAGAGGGACAGTTTGAAAAACTGTTTTTT. This codes for CASSQEGQFEKLFF.

This clonotype was seen repeatedly, ten times or more. The rearrangement joins TRBV7-2 to TRBJ2-1; 7 bases agree with TRBD2. From germline, CDR1 is SGHTA and CDR2 FQGNSA. This CDR3 comprises 16 residues. Trimming at V came to 6 bases and at J to 0 bases, leaving 8 bases not matched to a gene. The CDR3, as DNA: TGTGCCAGCAGTAGTCTAGCGGTTAGCTCCTACAATGAGCAGTTCTTC. Protein sequence: CASSSLAVSSYNEQFF.

The chain links TRBV5-1 to TRBJ2-5; D is unclear. The CDR3 consists of 14 residues. Germline loops: CDR1 SGHRS, CDR2 YFSETQ. Trimming shortened V by 0 bases and J by 3 bases, and 9 bases separated the two germline ends. The CDR3 sequence: CASSLGGLKETQYF. The CDR3 DNA reads TGCGCCAGCAGCTTGGGGGGATTAAAAGAGACCCAGTACTTC.

The chain combines TRBV27 with TRBJ2-3; D unresolved. Trimming left V 8 bases short and J 2 bases short, with 8 bases between. Germline CDR1 and CDR2: MNHEY and SMNVEV (reference sequence). The CDR3 runs 12 residues. CDR3 amino acids: CASQTTTDTQYF. In DNA form, the CDR3 reads TGTGCCAGCCAGACCACCACAGATACGCAGTATTTT.

The genes are TRBV5-1 and TRBJ1-1; the D gene is possibly TRBD1 (6 bases). The CDR3 is 14 amino acids. V was pared by 5 bases and J by 6 bases, with 17 bases between. Germline V gene data show CDR1 as SGHRS and CDR2 as YFSETQ. CDR3 nucleotide sequence: TGCGCCAGCAGTAGGGACAACGGTTTTGCTGAAGCTTTCTTT. This sequence encodes CASSRDNGFAEAFF.